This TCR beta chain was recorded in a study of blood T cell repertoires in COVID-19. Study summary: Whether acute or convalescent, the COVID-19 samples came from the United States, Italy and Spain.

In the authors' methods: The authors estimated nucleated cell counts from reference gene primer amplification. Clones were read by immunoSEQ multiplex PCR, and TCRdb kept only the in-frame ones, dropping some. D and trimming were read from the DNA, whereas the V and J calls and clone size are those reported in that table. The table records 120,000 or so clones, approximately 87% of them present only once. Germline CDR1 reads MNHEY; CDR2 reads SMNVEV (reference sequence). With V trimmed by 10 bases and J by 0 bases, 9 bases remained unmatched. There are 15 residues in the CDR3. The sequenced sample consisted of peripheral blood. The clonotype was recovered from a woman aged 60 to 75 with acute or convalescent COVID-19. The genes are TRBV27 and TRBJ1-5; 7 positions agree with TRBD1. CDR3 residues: CATRGEAYSNQPQHF. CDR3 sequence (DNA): TGTGCCACCAGGGGGGAGGCTTATAGCAATCAGCCCCAGCATTTT.